This T cell receptor beta chain was sequenced for a study of T cell repertoires in cytomegalovirus infection. The study's findings and limits: Identification of carriers of CMV plus the relevant HLA was performed using cumulative public TCR beta family frequency.

TCRdb reanalysed the reads using MiXCR and keeps one entry per CDR3 protein. This sample has more than 650,000 distinct CDR3 sequences, with less than 40% found just once. In germline, CDR1 is DFQATT, CDR2 SNEGSKA (reference sequence). The CDR3 sequence is 14 residues long. V shed 1 base and J shed 5 bases, with 9 bases lying between them. Concerning this clonotype: The target antigen is unknown.

The V gene is TRBV20-1, the J gene TRBJ1-6; D remains ambiguous. The clonotype originates from a human donor in good health (CMV status not recorded). Some clones in this sample may be carry-over from other donors' samples. The sample comprised PBMCs. The CDR3 here is CSARVGGNNSPLHF. The CDR3 DNA follows: TGCAGTGCTAGAGTCGGCGGCAATAATTCACCCCTCCACTTT.